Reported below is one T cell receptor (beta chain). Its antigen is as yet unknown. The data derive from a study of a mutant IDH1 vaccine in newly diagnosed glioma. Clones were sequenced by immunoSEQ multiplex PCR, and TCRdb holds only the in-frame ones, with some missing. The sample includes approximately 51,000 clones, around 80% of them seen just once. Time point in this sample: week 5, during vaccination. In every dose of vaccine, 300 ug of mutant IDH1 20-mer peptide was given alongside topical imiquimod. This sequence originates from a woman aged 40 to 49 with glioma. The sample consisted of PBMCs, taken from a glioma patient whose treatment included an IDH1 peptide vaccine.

This CDR3 is CASSQVGVQETQYF. DNA for the CDR3: TGCGCCAGCAGCCAAGTTGGGGTACAAGAGACCCAGTACTTC. The chain has TRBV4-3 and TRBJ2-5; D call uncertain. This CDR3 is built from 14 residues. The V end was cut by 1 base, the J end by 2 bases, with 8 bases between. The V gene's germline CDR1 is LGHNA and CDR2 YSLEER.